Following are 31 T cell receptor beta chains from one sample sequenced in a study of blood T cell repertoires in COVID-19. TCRdb's copy holds only in-frame clones and misses some; the assay was immunoSEQ multiplex PCR. This sample has 150,000 to 200,000 clones, with roughly 90% found just once. Sequencing used peripheral blood. All receptors come from a woman aged 55 to 70 who had recovered from COVID-19.

The rearrangement uses TRBV28 and TRBJ2-2; TRBD1 agrees at 9 bases. The length of the CDR3 is 13 residues. Losses at the gene ends were 9 bases for V and 5 bases for J; bases not matched to a gene: 4. Germline CDR1 and CDR2: MDHEN and SYDVKM. This CDR3 is CASRQGGTGELFF. The CDR3 coding sequence is TGTGCCAGTAGACAGGGGGGGACCGGGGAGCTGTTTTTT.

This clone came up a few times. The gene calls are TRBV9 and TRBJ2-3; 12 bases are a match to TRBD1. This CDR3 is built from 15 residues. V trimming: 3 bases; J trimming: 4 bases; junction bases outside the gene matches: 3. CDR1 is SGDLS and CDR2 is YYNGEE in the germline V gene. The CDR3 sequence: CASSEGTGGADTQYF. As DNA, the CDR3 is TGTGCCAGCAGCGAAGGGACAGGGGGCGCAGATACGCAGTATTTT.

The rearrangement links TRBV24-1 to TRBJ1-6, with D uncertain. The CDR3 has 16 residues. The germline V gene encodes CDR1 KGHDR and CDR2 SFDVKD. V dropped 4 bases and J dropped 5 bases, with 14 bases sitting between them. This CDR3 is CATSDAGAGDNSPLHF. Written as DNA, the CDR3 is TGTGCCACCAGTGACGCGGGCGCCGGCGATAATTCACCCCTCCACTTT.

This chain joins TRBV2 and TRBJ1-5; maybe TRBD1 (5 bases). Germline assignment: CDR1 SNHLY and CDR2 FYNNEI. The CDR3 runs 14 residues. V lost 7 bases, J lost 3 bases, and 13 bases lay in between. The CDR3, as DNA: TGTGCCAGCAAGGGACTGTACCCCAATCAGCCCCAGCATTTT. Amino acid sequence: CASKGLYPNQPQHF.

This chain links TRBV11-1 with TRBJ2-6, with D possibly TRBD2 on 7 matching bases. Trimming cost V 0 bases and J 4 bases, with 13 bases left between them. This CDR3 has 17 residues. CDR1 and CDR2 from the germline V gene are SGHAT and FQDESV (reference sequence). In nucleotides, the CDR3 is TGTGCCAGCAGCTTAGCTGGGGGGGGCGCAGGGGCCAACGTCCTGACTTTC. As protein: CASSLAGGGAGANVLTF.

The J gene is TRBJ2-7, the V gene TRBV6-5; tentatively, D is TRBD1 (5 bases). The germline CDR1 and CDR2 sequences are MNHEY and SVGAGI. The CDR3 runs 15 residues. Trimming pared 7 bases from V and 2 bases from J, leaving 18 bases between. CDR3 in DNA: TGTGCCAGCACTGTACCAGGGTCCCTCCCCTACGAGCAGTACTTC. Translating gives CASTVPGSLPYEQYF.

The rearrangement joins TRBV27 to TRBJ2-3, with D maybe TRBD1 (5 bases). The V end was cut by 5 bases, the J end by 6 bases, with 21 bases between. The CDR3 has 16 amino acids. The germline V gene encodes CDR1 MNHEY and CDR2 SMNVEV (reference sequence). The CDR3 reads CASSTFTSGLVDTQYF. DNA of the CDR3: TGTGCCAGCAGTACCTTTACCTCAGGGTTGGTGGATACGCAGTATTTT.

The chain employs TRBV2 and TRBJ1-3; D is ambiguous. The CDR3 spans 15 residues. Per germline, CDR1 SNHLY and CDR2 FYNNEI. Trimming took 3 bases from V and 0 from J, leaving 9 bases between them. The CDR3 sequence is CASSDEAGSGNTIYF. The CDR3 coding sequence is TGTGCCAGCAGTGATGAGGCCGGCTCTGGAAACACCATATATTTT.

The rearrangement links TRBV24-1 to TRBJ2-1; D gene uncertain. Trimming pared 2 bases from V and 10 bases from J, leaving 11 bases between. The germline V gene encodes CDR1 KGHDR and CDR2 SFDVKD. This CDR3 has 13 amino acids. Here the CDR3 reads CATSDSVQTEQFF. CDR3 nucleotides: TGTGCCACCAGTGATTCAGTCCAGACAGAGCAGTTCTTC.

The chain combines TRBV2 with TRBJ1-1; D is unresolved. Germline loops: CDR1 SNHLY, CDR2 FYNNEI. The CDR3 runs 12 residues. V was pared by 5 bases and J by 2 bases, with 6 bases between. The CDR3 region has the DNA TGTGCCAGCAGTATAGTAAACACTGAAGCTTTCTTT. Its protein product is CASSIVNTEAFF.

The V and J genes are TRBV19 and TRBJ2-6, with 7 bases lining up with TRBD1. The length of the CDR3 is 16 residues. From germline, CDR1 is LNHDA and CDR2 SQIVND (reference sequence). The trim removed 6 bases at V and 4 bases at J, leaving 9 bases unmatched. CDR3 region: CASSPTTGPGANVLTF. The CDR3 bases are TGTGCCAGTAGCCCTACGACAGGGCCAGGGGCCAACGTCCTGACTTTC.

The chain carries TRBV5-1 and TRBJ2-3; 7 bases line up with TRBD2. CDR3 length: 18 amino acids. Losses at the gene ends were 0 bases for V and 2 bases for J; bases not matched to a gene: 12. CDR1 is SGHRS and CDR2 is YFSETQ in the germline V gene. The DNA of the CDR3 is TGCGCCAGCAGCTTGGGTACTAGCGCAGCTCGGCACACAGATACGCAGTATTTT. As protein: CASSLGTSAARHTDTQYF.

This rearrangement joins TRBV21-1 to TRBJ2-1; the D call in the table, TRBD1, was not verified against the DNA. TRBV21-1 is reported as a pseudogene. The length of the CDR3 is 16 residues. The CDR3 sequence is CASSKNRVRGYNEQFF. The CDR3 DNA is TGTGCCAGCAGCAAAAACAGGGTACGAGGTTACAATGAGCAGTTCTTC.

This clone was observed once. The gene calls are TRBV4-2 and TRBJ2-7; 9 bases map to TRBD2. The CDR3 runs to 15 residues. J was trimmed by 2 bases and V by 0 bases; bases with no gene match: 2. Germline V lookup: CDR1 LGHNA, CDR2 YNFKEQ. The CDR3 DNA follows: TGTGCCAGCAGCCAAGACCGCGGGGGGGCCTACGAGCAGTACTTC. Amino acids: CASSQDRGGAYEQYF.

The chain joins TRBV9 to TRBJ2-1; 8 nucleotides align to TRBD1. V shed 0 bases, J shed 3 bases, and the junction held 2 bases outside the gene matches. The germline CDR1 and CDR2 sequences are SGDLS and YYNGEE. This CDR3 spans 15 amino acids. Here the CDR3 DNA reads TGTGCCAGCAGCGTAGCGGGACAGGTCTACAATGAGCAGTTCTTC. This codes for CASSVAGQVYNEQFF.

This sequence joins TRBV6-5 and TRBJ1-3, with D hard to call. The germline V gene has CDR1 MNHEY and CDR2 SVGAGI. This CDR3 is 13 amino acids long. Trimming took 8 bases from V and 0 from J, leaving 8 bases between them. CDR3 amino acids: CASSLSSGNTIYF. The CDR3 coding sequence is TGTGCCAGCTCTCTCAGCTCTGGAAACACCATATATTTT.

The chain carries TRBV6-4 and TRBJ1-6, with D unresolved. This CDR3 contains 14 residues. Trimming took 3 bases from V and 9 from J, leaving 12 bases between them. Germline CDR1 reads MRHNA; CDR2 reads SNTAGT. The CDR3 DNA reads as TGTGCCAGCAGTGAAGACATCATGGGTTCACCCCTCCACTTT. It encodes CASSEDIMGSPLHF.

The J gene is TRBJ2-5, the V gene TRBV19; 9 bases are a match to TRBD1. The germline V gene has CDR1 LNHDA and CDR2 SQIVND (reference sequence). This CDR3 is 14 amino acids long. J was trimmed by 5 bases and V by 3 bases; bases with no gene match: 4. CDR3 sequence reads: CASSITGGAETQYF. CDR3 sequence (DNA): TGTGCCAGTAGTATTACAGGGGGCGCGGAGACCCAGTACTTC.

The CDR3 DNA is TGTGCCAGCAGCCGCTACGAAGGGACAGCTCAAGAGACCCAGTACTTC. It translates to CASSRYEGTAQETQYF. The gene calls are TRBV3-1 (or the pseudogene TRBV3-2) and TRBJ2-5; TRBD1 agrees at 7 bases. Germline V gene sequence: CDR1 LGHDT, CDR2 YNNKEL (reference sequence). The CDR3 is 16 amino acids. V gave up 4 bases and J gave up 2 bases; unmatched junction bases: 10.

V usage is TRBV3-1 (or the pseudogene TRBV3-2) and J usage is TRBJ2-2, with 9 positions matching TRBD2. Per the germline V gene, CDR1 is LGHDT and CDR2 is YNNKEL (reference sequence). The CDR3 runs 16 residues. The V segment lost 2 bases and the J segment 3 bases; nucleotides outside the gene matches: 4. The CDR3 nucleotides are TGTGCCAGCAGCCAAAGTAGCGGGGGCCACACCGGGGAGCTGTTTTTT. Its translation: CASSQSSGGHTGELFF.

This chain joins TRBV5-1 and TRBJ2-4; the D gene is possibly TRBD1 (6 bases). Trimming pared 2 bases from V and 9 bases from J, leaving 12 bases between. The CDR3 extends over 13 amino acids. Germline V gene lookup returns CDR1 SGHRS and CDR2 YFSETQ. The CDR3 region is CASSFRGSGIQYF. The CDR3 DNA follows: TGCGCCAGCAGCTTCAGGGGATCGGGCATTCAGTACTTC.

The J gene is TRBJ2-2, the V gene TRBV5-5; a weak D match, TRBD2 (6 bases). Germline CDR1 is SGHKS and CDR2 is YYEKEE (reference sequence). The CDR3 is 16 residues long. The ends were cut back, 4 bases at V and 4 bases at J, with 17 bases in the middle. The CDR3 DNA reads as TGTGCCAGCAGCATGGGACTTGCGGGGAGCACCGGGGAGCTGTTTTTT. This sequence encodes CASSMGLAGSTGELFF.

This clone was picked up a small number of times. The genes are TRBV7-6 and TRBJ2-3; 11 positions match TRBD2. CDR3 length: 15 amino acids. Germline V gene sequence: CDR1 SGHVS, CDR2 FNYEAQ. The V and J ends lost 1 base and 9 bases, in that order; junction bases with no gene match: 6. The CDR3 reads CASSLEGLAGGTQYF. CDR3 nucleotide sequence: TGTGCCAGCAGCTTAGAAGGCCTAGCGGGGGGAACGCAGTATTTT.

This chain uses TRBV5-5 with TRBJ1-2, with no clear D. The CDR3 sequence is 13 residues long. The V end was cut by 1 base, the J end by 8 bases, with 12 bases between. Germline V gene data show CDR1 as SGHKS and CDR2 as YYEKEE (reference sequence). CDR3: CASSLFGDEGYTF. DNA for the CDR3: TGTGCCAGCAGCTTGTTTGGAGACGAGGGCTACACCTTC.

The V call is TRBV18, the J call TRBJ2-3, with 11 bases that match TRBD1. V lost 3 bases and J lost 3; bases outside the gene matches: 5. The CDR3 covers 16 residues. The germline CDR1 and CDR2 sequences are KGHSH and LQKENI. The CDR3 DNA sequence: TGTGCCAGCTCACCGAAAGGACAGGGGGCGACAGATACGCAGTATTTT. It encodes CASSPKGQGATDTQYF.

This chain uses TRBV30 with TRBJ2-3; 7 bases fit TRBD1. Germline V lookup: CDR1 GTSNPN, CDR2 SVGIG (reference sequence). J gave up 1 base and V 4 bases, and 5 bases lay outside the gene matches. This CDR3 is built from 14 residues. In nucleotides, the CDR3 is TGTGCCTGGACAATAGGGGGCGGCACAGATACGCAGTATTTT. Protein: CAWTIGGGTDTQYF.

This clone was seen many times. The chain uses TRBV7-2 and TRBJ1-5, with TRBD1 matching over 8 bases. V gave up 4 bases and J gave up 5 bases; unmatched junction bases: 7. Per the germline V gene, CDR1 is SGHTA and CDR2 is FQGNSA. This CDR3 contains 15 residues. For the CDR3, the DNA is TGTGCCAGCAGCTCGAGGACAGGGACCTATCAGCCCCAGCATTTT. Encoded protein: CASSSRTGTYQPQHF.

This clone appeared once. The CDR3 sequence is CATSDSPRQDPNEKLFF. CDR3 sequence (DNA): TGTGCCACCAGTGATTCCCCCCGACAGGATCCTAATGAAAAACTGTTTTTT. The rearrangement uses TRBV24-1 and TRBJ1-4; TRBD1 is a possible D gene (6 bases). The CDR3 has 17 amino acids. The germline V gene encodes CDR1 KGHDR and CDR2 SFDVKD. Trimming took 2 bases from V and 3 from J, leaving 15 bases between them.

This chain joins TRBV27 and TRBJ1-5; D uncertain. Trimming took 5 bases from V and 2 from J, leaving 13 bases between them. Germline values: CDR1 MNHEY, CDR2 SMNVEV (reference sequence). The CDR3 spans 15 residues. This CDR3 is CASSPRVHRNQPQHF. CDR3 bases: TGTGCCAGCAGTCCGAGGGTTCATCGCAATCAGCCCCAGCATTTT.

The chain is built from TRBV28 and TRBJ2-5; D uncertain. V was clipped by 2 bases and J by 4 bases, with 8 bases between them. The CDR3 sequence is 13 residues long. Germline V gene sequence: CDR1 MDHEN, CDR2 SYDVKM. CDR3 region: CASSLPVVETQYF. CDR3 DNA: TGTGCCAGCAGTTTACCGGTAGTAGAGACCCAGTACTTC.

The rearrangement links TRBV11-2 to TRBJ2-7; D not resolved. The germline gives CDR1 SGHAT, CDR2 FQNNGV. Trimming took off 5 bases at V and 3 bases at J, with 8 bases between the two ends. The CDR3 extends over 12 amino acids. The CDR3 sequence: CASSPNYYEQYF. The CDR3 DNA follows: TGTGCCAGCAGCCCGAACTACTACGAGCAGTACTTC. Complete variable domain (other parts from reference TRBV11-2 and TRBJ2-7): EAGVAQSPRYKIIEKRQSVAFWCNPISGHATLYWYQQILGQGPKLLIQFQNNGVVDDSQLPKDRFSAERLKGVDSTLKIQPAKLEDSAVYLCASSPNYYEQYFGPGTRLTVT.